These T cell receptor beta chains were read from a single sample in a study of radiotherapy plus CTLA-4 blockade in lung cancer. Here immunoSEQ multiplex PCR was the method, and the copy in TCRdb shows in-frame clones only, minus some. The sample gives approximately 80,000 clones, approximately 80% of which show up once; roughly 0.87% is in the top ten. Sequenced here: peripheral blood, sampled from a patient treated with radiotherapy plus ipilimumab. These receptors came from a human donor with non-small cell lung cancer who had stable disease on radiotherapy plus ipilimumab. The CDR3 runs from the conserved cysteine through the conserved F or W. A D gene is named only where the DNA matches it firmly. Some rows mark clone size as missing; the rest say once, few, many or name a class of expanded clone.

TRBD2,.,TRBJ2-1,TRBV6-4,CASSDPGLAGGSTYNEQFF,TGTGCCAGCAGTGACCCGGGACTAGCGGGAGGTTCCACCTACAATGAGCAGTTCTTC
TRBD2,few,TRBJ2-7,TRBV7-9,CASSQTSGRIYEQYF,TGTGCCAGCAGTCAAACTAGCGGGAGAATATACGAGCAGTACTTC
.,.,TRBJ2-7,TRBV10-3,CAISDLSGPYEQYF,TGTGCCATCAGTGATCTGAGCGGCCCCTACGAGCAGTACTTC
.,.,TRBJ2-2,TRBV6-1,CASRYMRNTGELFF,TGTGCCAGCAGATACATGAGGAACACCGGGGAGCTGTTTTTT
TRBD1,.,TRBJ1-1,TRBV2,CAIPDRETEAFF,TGTGCCATCCCGGACAGGGAGACTGAAGCTTTCTTT
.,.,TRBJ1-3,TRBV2,CASSDLGRSSSGNTIYF,TGTGCCAGCAGTGATCTTGGACGGTCAAGCTCTGGAAACACCATATATTTT
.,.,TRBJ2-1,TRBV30,CAWSWSGLAGGEQFF,TGTGCCTGGAGTTGGTCGGGGCTAGCAGGAGGTGAGCAGTTCTTC
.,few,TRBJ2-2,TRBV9,CASSLITTGELFF,TGTGCCAGCAGCCTTATTACCACCGGGGAGCTGTTTTTT
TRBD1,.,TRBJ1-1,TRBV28,CASSPTGTNTEAFF,TGTGCCAGCAGTCCGACAGGGACGAACACTGAAGCTTTCTTT
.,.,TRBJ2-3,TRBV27,CASSLEGASTDTQYF,TGTGCCAGCAGTTTAGAGGGCGCTAGCACAGATACGCAGTATTTT
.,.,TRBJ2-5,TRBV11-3,CASSLGGAGLLETQYF,TGTGCCAGCAGCTTAGGTGGGGCGGGCCTTCTAGAGACCCAGTACTTC
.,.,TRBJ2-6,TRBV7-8,CASSPSRAGANVLTF,TGTGCCAGCAGCCCCTCCAGGGCTGGGGCCAACGTCCTGACTTTC
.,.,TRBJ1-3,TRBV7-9,CASSLAGSAGNTIYF,TGTGCCAGCAGCTTAGCAGGGAGCGCCGGAAACACCATATATTTT
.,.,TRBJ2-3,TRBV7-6,CASSPKRGSTDTQYF,TGTGCCAGCAGCCCTAAGAGGGGGTCCACAGATACGCAGTATTTT
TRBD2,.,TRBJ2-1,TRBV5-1,CASSSNPGLGRNEQFF,TGCGCCAGCAGTTCTAACCCAGGACTAGGGCGCAATGAGCAGTTCTTC
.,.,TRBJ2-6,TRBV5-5,CASSFDASGANVLTF,TGTGCCAGCAGCTTCGATGCTTCTGGGGCCAACGTCCTGACTTTC
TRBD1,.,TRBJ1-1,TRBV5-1,CASSLEGGAGEAFF,TGCGCCAGCAGCTTAGAAGGGGGCGCCGGTGAAGCTTTCTTT
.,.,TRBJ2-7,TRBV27,CASSWENSYEQYF,TGTGCCAGCAGTTGGGAGAACTCCTACGAGCAGTACTTC
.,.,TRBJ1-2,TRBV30,CAWSIPRTDYGYTF,TGTGCCTGGAGTATCCCCCGGACAGACTATGGCTACACCTTC
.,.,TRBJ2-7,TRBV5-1,CASSSRAPYEQYF,TGCGCCAGCAGCTCCCGGGCGCCATACGAGCAGTACTTC
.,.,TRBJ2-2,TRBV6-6,CASSYSGGGELFF,TGTGCCAGCAGTTACTCGGGGGGCGGGGAGCTGTTTTTT
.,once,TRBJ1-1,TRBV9,CASSVGYTTGPKTEAFF,TGTGCCAGCAGCGTAGGCTACACTACAGGGCCCAAAACTGAAGCTTTCTTT
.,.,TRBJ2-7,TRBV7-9,CASSFRLDEQYF,TGTGCCAGCAGCTTTCGCCTCGACGAGCAGTACTTC
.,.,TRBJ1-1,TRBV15,CATSRDPNPTEAFF,TGTGCCACCAGCAGAGATCCTAATCCCACTGAAGCTTTCTTT
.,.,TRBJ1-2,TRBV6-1,CASSGDALGGYTF,TGTGCCAGCAGTGGGGACGCCTTGGGCGGCTACACCTTC
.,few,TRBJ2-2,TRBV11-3,CASSLGPTNTGELFF,TGTGCCAGCAGCTTGGGACCGACCAACACCGGGGAGCTGTTTTTT
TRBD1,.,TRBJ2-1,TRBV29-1,CSLRGGQGDYSYNEQFF,TGCAGCCTTAGAGGCGGCCAGGGGGATTACTCCTACAATGAGCAGTTCTTC
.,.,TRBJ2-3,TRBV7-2,CASTPARVSDTQYF,TGTGCCAGCACCCCGGCCCGGGTATCAGATACGCAGTATTTT
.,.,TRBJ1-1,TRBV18,CASSPREVSNTEAFF,TGTGCCAGCTCACCGCGGGAGGTTTCGAACACTGAAGCTTTCTTT
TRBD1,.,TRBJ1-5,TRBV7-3,CASSQPTGDYSNQPQHF,TGTGCCAGCAGCCAACCGACAGGGGATTATAGCAATCAGCCCCAGCATTTT
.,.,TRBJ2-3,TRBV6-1,CASRETDTQYF,TGTGCCAGCAGAGAAACAGATACGCAGTATTTT
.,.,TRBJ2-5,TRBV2,CASSGQLQETQYF,TGTGCCAGCAGTGGACAGCTTCAAGAGACCCAGTACTTC
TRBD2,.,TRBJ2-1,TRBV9,CASSVGLAGGGEQFF,TGTGCCAGCAGCGTAGGCCTAGCGGGGGGTGGTGAGCAGTTCTTC
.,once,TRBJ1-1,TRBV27,CASSPTGPFEAFF,TGTGCCAGCAGCCCTACAGGTCCGTTTGAAGCTTTCTTT
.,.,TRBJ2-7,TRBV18,CASSPERVSYEQYF,TGTGCCAGCTCACCTGAGCGGGTCTCCTACGAGCAGTACTTC
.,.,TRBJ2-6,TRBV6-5,CASSYDSGANVLTF,TGTGCCAGCAGTTACGACTCTGGGGCCAACGTCCTGACTTTC
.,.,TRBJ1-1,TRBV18,CASSPQGNTEAFF,TGTGCCAGCTCCCCTCAGGGGAACACTGAAGCTTTCTTT
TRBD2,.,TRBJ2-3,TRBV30,CAWSGLAGGDTQYF,TGTGCCTGGAGTGGACTAGCGGGGGGGGATACGCAGTATTTT
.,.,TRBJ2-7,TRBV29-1,CSPQNGGRAYEQYF,TGCAGCCCCCAAAATGGGGGGAGAGCCTACGAGCAGTACTTC